The 21 T cell receptor beta chains listed next were all sequenced from one sample in a study of T cell repertoires in aging, cancer and after chemotherapy. The template was genomic DNA from peripheral blood, not RNA. TRB rearrangements spanning V, D and J were amplified using mixed TRB-A/B primers. From the multiplex PCR reads, TCRdb called clonotypes with MiXCR, one entry per CDR3 protein. The sample contains 400 to 500 distinct CDR3 sequences, 15% to 20% of which appear only once. Material for sequencing was blood. All receptors come from a human donor with a solid tumor.

The chain joins TRBV29-1 to TRBJ2-5, with 12 bases matching TRBD2. The CDR3 sequence is 13 residues long. Germline V CDR1 and CDR2: SQVTM, ANQGSEA. V shed 5 bases, J shed 4 bases, and the junction held 2 bases outside the gene matches. In DNA, the CDR3 is TGCAGCGTTCGACTAGCGGGAGTAGAGACCCAGTACTTC. Translated, it gives CSVRLAGVETQYF.

This clonotype rates as medium-sized. V usage is TRBV28 and J usage is TRBJ2-7; 10 nucleotides match TRBD1. The CDR3 has 16 amino acids. Per the germline V gene, CDR1 is MDHEN and CDR2 is SYDVKM. V lost 5 bases to trimming and J lost 0 bases; unmatched junction nucleotides: 7. The CDR3 sequence is CASSALGQGFSYEQYF. The CDR3 DNA reads TGTGCCAGCAGTGCCCTGGGACAGGGGTTCTCCTACGAGCAGTACTTC.

Remarks on this clonotype: A clone one base away is much larger, so this may be a read error. The chain has TRBV5-6 and TRBJ1-1; no reliable D call. CDR3 length: 14 amino acids. V was trimmed by 3 bases and J by 3 bases, leaving 12 bases between them. Germline CDR1 and CDR2: SGHDT and YYEEEE. The CDR3, as DNA: TGTGCCAGCAGCTCCGAAAAGTGGTACACTGAAGCTTTCTTT. This gives the protein CASSSEKWYTEAFF.

In its sample, this clonotype ranks as hyperexpanded. This chain connects TRBV18 to TRBJ1-2; D is ambiguous. The CDR3 runs to 13 residues. Trimming took off 2 bases at V and 0 bases at J, with 4 bases between the two ends. Germline V lookup: CDR1 KGHSH, CDR2 LQKENI. The DNA for the CDR3 is TGTGCCAGCTCACCAGGTCCTAACTATGGCTACACCTTC. Its translation is CASSPGPNYGYTF.

Relative to its sample, this clonotype is large. V gene TRBV27 combines with J gene TRBJ1-2; D may be TRBD1 (6 bases). The length of the CDR3 is 14 residues. CDR1 is MNHEY and CDR2 is SMNVEV in the germline V gene (reference sequence). V lost 2 bases and J 1 base, leaving 8 bases between the germline ends. The CDR3 region is CASSLQGGNYGYTF. The CDR3 bases are TGTGCCAGCAGTTTACAAGGGGGTAACTATGGCTACACCTTC.

Notes on this clonotype: One end of the junction does not line up with germline, which may come from a read error. This sequence joins TRBV19 and TRBJ1-5, with D possibly being TRBD1 (5 bases). Germline V lookup: CDR1 LNHDA, CDR2 SQIVND (reference sequence). The length of the CDR3 is 17 residues. CDR3 loop: CASSGQFVTASDQPQHF. The CDR3 nucleotides read TGTGCCAGTAGCGGACAATTCGTGACGGCTAGCGATCAGCCCCAGCATTTT. Full variable domain (missing parts from reference TRBV19 and TRBJ1-5): DGGITQSPKYLFRKEGQNVTLSCEQNLNHDAMYWYRQDPGQGLRLIYYSQIVNDFQKGDIAEGYSVSREKKESFPLTVTSAQKNPTAFYLCASSGQFVTASDQPQHFGDGTRLSIL.

By frequency in the sample, this clonotype is large (0.1 to 1%). The chain couples TRBV5-1 to TRBJ1-1, with D unresolved. CDR1 and CDR2 from the germline V gene are SGHRS and YFSETQ. This CDR3 contains 12 residues. Trimming left V 8 bases short and J 1 base short, with 9 bases between. The CDR3 protein is CASRQENTEAFF. The CDR3 DNA is TGCGCCAGTCGACAAGAGAACACTGAAGCTTTCTTT.

This clonotype rates as large. The rearrangement links TRBV19 to TRBJ1-5; tentatively, D is TRBD1 (6 bases). V dropped 3 bases and J dropped 5 bases, with 14 bases sitting between them. Germline-derived CDR1 and CDR2 are LNHDA and SQIVND (reference sequence). This CDR3 is built from 15 residues. This chain's CDR3 is CASSILQGDYQPQHF. The CDR3 DNA sequence: TGTGCCAGTAGTATCTTACAGGGTGACTATCAGCCCCAGCATTTT. Supplemented by reference TRBV19 and TRBJ1-5, the full variable domain reads DGGITQSPKYLFRKEGQNVTLSCEQNLNHDAMYWYRQDPGQGLRLIYYSQIVNDFQKGDIAEGYSVSREKKESFPLTVTSAQKNPTAFYLCASSILQGDYQPQHFGDGTRLSIL.

The chain uses TRBV5-4 and TRBJ2-1, with 9 bases fitting TRBD2. The CDR3 length is 14 residues. CDR1 is SGHNT, CDR2 YYREEE, per germline (reference sequence). V shed 4 bases, J shed 7 bases, and the junction held 6 bases outside the gene matches. CDR3 region: CASSKAGGWNEQFF. For the CDR3, the DNA is TGTGCCAGCAGCAAAGCGGGAGGTTGGAATGAGCAGTTCTTC.

In this sample, this clonotype turned up once. This may arise from a read error, as a much more abundant clone is one base away. The chain joins TRBV5-1 to TRBJ2-7; tentatively, D is TRBD1 (6 bases). Germline assignment: CDR1 SGHRS and CDR2 YFSETQ. There are 14 residues in the CDR3. V gave up 8 bases and J gave up 0 bases, with 15 bases separating them. CDR3 protein: CARSKRTDSYEQYF. The CDR3 region has the DNA TGCGCCAGAAGCAAAAGGACAGACTCCTACGAGCAGTACTTC. The full variable domain, its missing parts supplied by reference TRBV5-1 and TRBJ2-7, is KAGVTQTPRYLIKTRGQQVTLSCSPISGHRSVSWYQQTPGQGLQFLFEYFSETQRNKGNFPGRFSGRQFSNSRSEMNVSTLELGDSALYLCARSKRTDSYEQYFGPGTRLTVT.

About this clonotype itself: A read error is possible here, since a much larger clone lies one base away. V and J are TRBV20-1 and TRBJ2-5; D unclear. This CDR3 contains 15 residues. Trimming pared 2 bases from V and 4 bases from J, leaving 17 bases between. The germline gives CDR1 DFQATT, CDR2 SNEGSKA (reference sequence). DNA for the CDR3: TGCAGTGCTAGAACGACCCCTGGCCCCCGAGAGACCCAGTACTTC. Its protein product is CSARTTPGPRETQYF.

By proportion, this clonotype is large. V usage is TRBV30 and J usage is TRBJ1-5; TRBD1 matches 7 bases. CDR1 and CDR2 from the germline V gene are GTSNPN and SVGIG (reference sequence). The CDR3 is 13 amino acids. V lost 8 bases to trimming and J lost 3 bases; unmatched junction nucleotides: 7. The CDR3 loop reads CALDRENNQPQHF. For the CDR3, the DNA is TGTGCCCTTGACAGGGAGAACAATCAGCCCCAGCATTTT.

The chain has TRBV27 and TRBJ1-5; D possibly corresponds to TRBD1 (5 bases). Between the trimmed V and J ends, which lost 3 bases and 4 bases, there was a span of 13 bases. Germline loops: CDR1 MNHEY, CDR2 SMNVEV (reference sequence). This CDR3 has 15 residues. CDR3 coding DNA: TGTGCCAGCAGTTTCGGGGCGGACAAAAATCAGCCCCAGCATTTT. Translation gives CASSFGADKNQPQHF.

This clonotype is classed as large. The chain joins TRBV20-1 to TRBJ1-2; D unclear. CDR1 and CDR2 (germline): DFQATT, SNEGSKA (reference sequence). V gave up 0 bases and J gave up 2 bases, with 13 bases separating them. This CDR3 comprises 15 residues. The CDR3 DNA reads as TGCAGTGCTAGAGATAACCTGGCAGCAAACTATGGCTACACCTTC. Translated: CSARDNLAANYGYTF.

This clonotype qualifies as large. V gene TRBV20-1 combines with J gene TRBJ1-1; tentatively, D is TRBD1 (6 bases). The CDR3 extends over 13 amino acids. V was pared by 1 base and J by 4 bases, with 10 bases between. Germline V lookup: CDR1 DFQATT, CDR2 SNEGSKA (reference sequence). The CDR3 DNA sequence: TGCAGTGCTAGAGGGACAGTGTTCACTGAAGCTTTCTTT. It translates to CSARGTVFTEAFF.

Relative to its sample, this clonotype is medium-sized. The chain joins TRBV5-1 to TRBJ1-2; perhaps TRBD1 as D (5 bases). Germline assignment: CDR1 SGHRS and CDR2 YFSETQ. CDR3 size: 13 residues. V was shortened by 7 bases and J by 3 bases, with 13 bases between the two germline ends. CDR3 in amino acids: CASSPGGDYGYTF. The CDR3 DNA reads as TGCGCCAGCTCGCCCGGGGGTGACTATGGCTACACCTTC.

This rearrangement joins TRBV5-4 to TRBJ2-1, with D maybe TRBD2 (7 bases). CDR3 length equals 16 residues. V lost 2 bases and J lost 11, with 23 bases in between. Looked up from germline, CDR1 is SGHNT and CDR2 is YYREEE (reference sequence). The chain's CDR3 is CASSLWWGGRRDQQFF. Written as DNA, the CDR3 is TGTGCCAGCAGCTTATGGTGGGGGGGCCGAAGAGATCAGCAGTTCTTC.

By sample fraction, this clonotype is large (0.1 to 1%). The chain uses TRBV5-4 and TRBJ1-2; 7 nucleotides match TRBD1. Germline loops: CDR1 SGHNT, CDR2 YYREEE (reference sequence). J was trimmed by 4 bases and V by 4 bases; bases with no gene match: 1. The CDR3 has 12 residues. The CDR3, as DNA: TGTGCCAGCAGCCGGACAGGCTATGGCTACACCTTC. Its protein is CASSRTGYGYTF.

By proportion, this clonotype is large. The J gene is TRBJ2-4, the V gene TRBV19; 7 positions agree with TRBD1. The CDR3 is made up of 18 amino acids. Trimming removed 6 bases from V and 8 bases from J; junction bases left unmatched: 22. Germline values: CDR1 LNHDA, CDR2 SQIVND (reference sequence). The DNA of the CDR3 is TGTGCCAGTAGCCTGACCCTTCCTCCGACAGGGTTAAGGGACATTCAGTACTTC. Amino acid sequence: CASSLTLPPTGLRDIQYF.

This clonotype counts as medium-sized. This chain uses TRBV5-4 with TRBJ2-3, with a possible D match to TRBD2 (5 bases). The germline V gene encodes CDR1 SGHNT and CDR2 YYREEE (reference sequence). The CDR3 covers 13 residues. Trimming took off 6 bases at V and 10 bases at J, with 18 bases between the two ends. CDR3 coding DNA: TGTGCCAGCACCCCTAGGGCGTCAGCGGCGCAGTATTTT. As protein: CASTPRASAAQYF.

In this sample, this clonotype is medium-sized. The chain recombines TRBV5-1 with TRBJ1-4; 7 nucleotides agree with TRBD1. Trimming removed 1 base from V and 5 bases from J; junction bases left unmatched: 5. Germline values: CDR1 SGHRS, CDR2 YFSETQ. The CDR3 consists of 15 residues. CDR3 nucleotide sequence: TGCGCCAGCAGCTTGCTTGGGACAGAAAATGAAAAACTGTTTTTT. Translating gives CASSLLGTENEKLFF.